This T cell receptor beta chain is from a study of T cells expressing NK-cell markers. Study-wide results and limits: These same clonotypes (in a few donors) also led the CD3+CD56-NKG2C+ fraction.

CDR3 length: 12 residues. Germline V gives CDR1 SGHVS, CDR2 FNYEAQ. Making the TCR beta cDNA relied on 5'RACE template switching with UMIs. TCRdb re-called the 5' RACE reads; one entry per CDR3 protein, DNA not given. This listing includes some 340,000 distinct CDR3 sequences. As concerns this clonotype: Antigen: not known.

The chain couples TRBV7-6 to TRBJ2-7; the TCRdb call, TRBD1, lacks DNA for checking. This TCR came from a man aged 18 to 69 in good health. Source material: blood T cells: a sorted CD56 or NKG2C T cell subset, CD4+ or CD8+ T cells, or bulk PBMC T cells (not recorded which). CDR3 region: CASSTPGSRQYF.